The rows below give T cell receptor beta chains drawn from one sample of a study of cytomegalovirus exposure and HLA in healthy donors. Produced via immunoSEQ multiplex PCR; TCRdb's table is partial and in-frame only. The repertoire includes 150,000 to 200,000 clones, 85% of them detected once, and approximately 15% sits in the top ten. Sequenced: PBMCs. The receptors were sampled from a man between 18 and 29 years old in good health and CMV-seropositive. The CDR3 runs from the conserved cysteine through the conserved F or W. A D gene is named only where the DNA matches it firmly. Size values are once, few and many counts, or a class for expanded clones, and some rows have none.

D: TRBD2
J: TRBJ2-5
size: once
V: TRBV9
DNA: TGTGCCAGCAGCCTGTCGGGACTAGCGGGAGAGGAGACCCAGTACTTC
CDR3: CASSLSGLAGEETQYF

D: -
J: TRBJ1-1
size: few
V: TRBV29-1
DNA: TGCAGCGTTGAAGGGCCCTCTGAAGCTTTCTTT
CDR3: CSVEGPSEAFF

D: TRBD2
J: TRBJ2-1
size: -
V: TRBV28
DNA: TGTGCCAGCAGATTAGCGGGAGGGCCCCACAATGAGCAGTTCTTC
CDR3: CASRLAGGPHNEQFF

D: TRBD2
J: TRBJ2-7
size: -
V: TRBV5-4
DNA: TGTGCCAGCAGTTCCCGATCAAGCGGGAGTGGCGAGCAGTACTTC
CDR3: CASSSRSSGSGEQYF

D: TRBD1
J: TRBJ2-7
size: -
V: TRBV6-6
DNA: TGTGCCAGCAGAACTGGACAGGGGAACTACGAGCAGTACTTC
CDR3: CASRTGQGNYEQYF

D: TRBD2
J: TRBJ2-1
size: -
V: TRBV7-2
DNA: TGTGCCAGCAACTTGAGCGGGGGCGGTGAGCAGTTCTTC
CDR3: CASNLSGGGEQFF

D: -
J: TRBJ1-1
size: -
V: TRBV10-3
DNA: TGTGCCTCAGGCGGGGCAGGCGGGGGGAACACTGAAGCTTTCTTT
CDR3: CASGGAGGGNTEAFF

D: TRBD2
J: TRBJ2-7
size: -
V: TRBV28
DNA: TGTGCCAGCAGTATGACTAGCGGGAGTCGCTTCGGCTACGAGCAGTACTTC
CDR3: CASSMTSGSRFGYEQYF

D: -
J: TRBJ1-5
size: -
V: TRBV6-5
DNA: TGTGCCAGCAGTCGGCGGGCTGATCAGCCCCAGCATTTT
CDR3: CASSRRADQPQHF

D: -
J: TRBJ2-1
size: -
V: TRBV30
DNA: TGTGCCTGGCTCGGCCCGTCTACAGGATGGGACAATGAGCAGTTCTTC
CDR3: CAWLGPSTGWDNEQFF

D: -
J: TRBJ1-1
size: few
V: TRBV9
DNA: TGTGCCAGCAGCGTAGGAGATTTGAACACTGAAGCTTTCTTT
CDR3: CASSVGDLNTEAFF

D: -
J: TRBJ1-1
size: -
V: TRBV27
DNA: TGTGCCAGCAGTTTCCGGGGTATCAACACTGAAGCTTTCTTT
CDR3: CASSFRGINTEAFF

D: -
J: TRBJ1-1
size: -
V: TRBV7-3
DNA: TGTGCCAGCAGCCCTGCAGTACGGGGGTCCTCGAACACTGAAGCTTTCTTT
CDR3: CASSPAVRGSSNTEAFF

D: -
J: TRBJ1-3
size: -
V: TRBV4-1
DNA: TGCGCCAGCAGCCTCTACGACAGGACGCCTAGCTCTGGAAACACCATATATTTT
CDR3: CASSLYDRTPSSGNTIYF

D: TRBD1
J: TRBJ2-2
size: -
V: TRBV5-8
DNA: TGTGCCAGCTCACCGGGACAGGGGAACACCGGGGAGCTGTTTTTT
CDR3: CASSPGQGNTGELFF

D: -
J: TRBJ1-1
size: -
V: TRBV6-6
DNA: TGTGCCAGCAGTTATCAGAACACTGAAGCTTTCTTT
CDR3: CASSYQNTEAFF

D: -
J: TRBJ2-3
size: -
V: TRBV10-3
DNA: TGTGCCATCCGGGGTGTGCGCACAGATACGCAGTATTTT
CDR3: CAIRGVRTDTQYF

D: -
J: TRBJ2-7
size: -
V: TRBV25-1
DNA: TGTGCCAGCAGTGTCACAGGGCCTGCCGCCTACGAGCAGTACTTC
CDR3: CASSVTGPAAYEQYF

D: TRBD1
J: TRBJ1-1
size: -
V: TRBV6-6
DNA: TGTGCCAGCAGTTACCCAGGGACAGGGGTCGCTGAAGCTTTCTTT
CDR3: CASSYPGTGVAEAFF

D: -
J: TRBJ2-3
size: -
V: TRBV6-5
DNA: TGTGCCAGCAGTGACCGACAGAGCACAGATACGCAGTATTTT
CDR3: CASSDRQSTDTQYF

D: TRBD1
J: TRBJ2-7
size: -
V: TRBV19
DNA: TGTGCCAGTAGTCGGAGGGACAGGGTGTGGGAGCAGTACTTC
CDR3: CASSRRDRVWEQYF

D: TRBD1
J: TRBJ2-7
size: -
V: TRBV7-9
DNA: TGTGCCAGCAGTCAGACAGGGGTCTACGAGCAGTACTTC
CDR3: CASSQTGVYEQYF

D: TRBD2
J: TRBJ2-3
size: -
V: TRBV7-2
DNA: TGTGCCAGCAGCTTGTCCCTAGCGGGTAGCACAGATACGCAGTATTTT
CDR3: CASSLSLAGSTDTQYF

D: TRBD2
J: TRBJ2-1
size: once
V: TRBV5-4
DNA: TGTGCCAGCAGCTTGGGGAGGACTAGCGTGTACAATGAGCAGTTCTTC
CDR3: CASSLGRTSVYNEQFF

D: -
J: TRBJ2-7
size: -
V: TRBV2
DNA: TGTGCCAGCAGTGGGATGGGGAGGAGCGGGCGTTCCTACGAGCAGTACTTC
CDR3: CASSGMGRSGRSYEQYF

D: TRBD2
J: TRBJ2-3
size: -
V: TRBV2
DNA: TGTGCCAGCAGCACCCCCGGGACTAGCCAGGCAGATACGCAGTATTTT
CDR3: CASSTPGTSQADTQYF

D: TRBD1
J: TRBJ1-1
size: -
V: TRBV19
DNA: TGTGCCAGTAACTCATTACAGGGACAGGGTCCGAACACTGAAGCTTTCTTT
CDR3: CASNSLQGQGPNTEAFF

D: -
J: TRBJ1-1
size: -
V: TRBV19
DNA: TGTGCCAGTAGTATGACAACGGGAGTCTTAGACAAAGCTTTCTTT
CDR3: CASSMTTGVLDKAFF

D: TRBD2
J: TRBJ2-3
size: -
V: TRBV23-1
DNA: TGCGCCAGCAGTCATTCACGGGGCGGGAGAAGGGATACGCAGTATTTT
CDR3: CASSHSRGGRRDTQYF

D: -
J: TRBJ1-1
size: -
V: TRBV27
DNA: TGTGCCAGCAGTTACGCCGGGGTGGGCACTGAAGCTTTCTTT
CDR3: CASSYAGVGTEAFF

D: -
J: TRBJ1-3
size: -
V: TRBV5-6
DNA: TGTGCCAGCAGCTTGGATACGAGGTCAGGAAACACCATATATTTT
CDR3: CASSLDTRSGNTIYF

D: -
J: TRBJ1-1
size: -
V: TRBV7-8
DNA: TGTGCCAGCAGCTTAGGCTGGAAGGGGAGGGGACCCATGAACACTGAAGCTTTCTTT
CDR3: CASSLGWKGRGPMNTEAFF

D: TRBD2
J: TRBJ2-3
size: once
V: TRBV6-6
DNA: TGTGCCAGCAGTTACGGGGGACTAGCGGGAGAAGATACGCAGTATTTT
CDR3: CASSYGGLAGEDTQYF

D: TRBD1
J: TRBJ1-6
size: -
V: TRBV19
DNA: TGTGCCAGTACCGGGACAGCAAATTCACCCCTCCACTTT
CDR3: CASTGTANSPLHF

D: TRBD2
J: TRBJ2-5
size: -
V: TRBV27
DNA: TGTGCCAGCAGTTTAGCGGGGGGCTTCGAGACCCAGTACTTC
CDR3: CASSLAGGFETQYF

D: -
J: TRBJ2-7
size: few
V: TRBV7-3
DNA: TGTGCCAGCAGCTTACAGGGAGGATCGGACGAGCAGTACTTC
CDR3: CASSLQGGSDEQYF

D: TRBD1
J: TRBJ2-7
size: few
V: TRBV2
DNA: TGTGCCAGCAACCCCGACAGGGGGAGGTCCTACGAGCAGTACTTC
CDR3: CASNPDRGRSYEQYF

D: TRBD1
J: TRBJ2-7
size: few
V: TRBV7-6
DNA: TGTGCCAGCAGCTTAGGCGGGACAGGGACGGAGCAGTACTTC
CDR3: CASSLGGTGTEQYF

D: -
J: TRBJ1-1
size: -
V: TRBV29-1
DNA: TGCAGCGTTGAAGACCTTGAAGCTTTCTTT
CDR3: CSVEDLEAFF

D: TRBD1
J: TRBJ1-3
size: -
V: TRBV11-2
DNA: TGTGCCAGCAGCTTTCTACAGGGGCCCACTGGAAACACCATATATTTT
CDR3: CASSFLQGPTGNTIYF

D: -
J: TRBJ2-2
size: few
V: TRBV5-1
DNA: TGCGCCAGCAGCCCCACTAGTTCTTTGACCGGGGAGCTGTTTTTT
CDR3: CASSPTSSLTGELFF

D: -
J: TRBJ2-7
size: -
V: TRBV7-9
DNA: TGTGCCAGCAGCTTAGCACAGATCGAGCAGTACTTC
CDR3: CASSLAQIEQYF

D: TRBD2
J: TRBJ2-2
size: once
V: TRBV28
DNA: TGTGCCAGCAGTCCTAAGCGGGGGGGAAACACCGGGGAGCTGTTTTTT
CDR3: CASSPKRGGNTGELFF

D: TRBD2
J: TRBJ2-1
size: once
V: TRBV4-1
DNA: TGCGCCAGCCGAAACGGACTAGCGGGGGACAATGAGCAGTTCTTC
CDR3: CASRNGLAGDNEQFF

D: TRBD2
J: TRBJ2-7
size: few
V: TRBV7-2
DNA: TGTGCCAGCAGCAGCGGCGGGGGACTAGCGGGGGTGGAGCAGTACTTC
CDR3: CASSSGGGLAGVEQYF

D: -
J: TRBJ1-5
size: -
V: TRBV10-2
DNA: TGCGCCAGCAGTGAGCCGTCAGGCAATCAGCCCCAGCATTTT
CDR3: CASSEPSGNQPQHF

D: TRBD1
J: TRBJ2-2
size: once
V: TRBV6-1
DNA: TGTGCCAGCAGTGGGAGACAGGGAATCTTCACCGGGGAGCTGTTTTTT
CDR3: CASSGRQGIFTGELFF

D: TRBD2
J: TRBJ2-7
size: -
V: TRBV10-3
DNA: TGTGCCATCAGTGGGGGGGGGAGCTACGAGCAGTACTTC
CDR3: CAISGGGSYEQYF

D: TRBD2
J: TRBJ2-7
size: -
V: TRBV10-3
DNA: TGTGCCATCACCGGCCTAGCGGGAAACGAGCAGTACTTC
CDR3: CAITGLAGNEQYF

D: TRBD1
J: TRBJ1-1
size: -
V: TRBV5-1
DNA: TGCGCCAGCAGCCAGGGGGCGGGACCTGAAGCTTTCTTT
CDR3: CASSQGAGPEAFF

D: TRBD1
J: TRBJ1-1
size: -
V: TRBV5-4
DNA: TGTGCCAGCAGTTGGACAGGGGAGAGTGTCACTGAAGCTTTCTTT
CDR3: CASSWTGESVTEAFF

D: -
J: TRBJ2-7
size: once
V: TRBV9
DNA: TGTGCCAGCAGCGTAGAGGCAGGGCCATACTACGAGCAGTACTTC
CDR3: CASSVEAGPYYEQYF

D: TRBD1
J: TRBJ2-3
size: -
V: TRBV7-6
DNA: TGTGCCAGCAGCTCGGGACAGGGTGGCACAGATACGCAGTATTTT
CDR3: CASSSGQGGTDTQYF

D: -
J: TRBJ2-5
size: -
V: TRBV12-5
DNA: TGTGCTAGTGGTTTGGTACTAAGCAACCGCCAAGAGACCCAGTACTTC
CDR3: CASGLVLSNRQETQYF

D: TRBD2
J: TRBJ2-7
size: -
V: TRBV5-1
DNA: TGCGCCAGCACCCCGGGACTAGCGTCCTACGAGCAGTACTTC
CDR3: CASTPGLASYEQYF